This TCR beta chain was recovered during a study of blood T cells in healthy people across ages (dated by TCRdb to about 2015). About the full investigation: In model experiments, roughly one uniquely barcoded TCR beta cDNA molecule per two T cells was captured by template switching. Using deep sequencing normalized with unique cDNA molecular identifiers, the study measured how TCR beta repertoire diversity changes with age. The donors were split into four age groups: young (average 16 years), middle-aged (39), aged (62) and long-lived (roughly 77). To avoid experimental bias, donors of different ages were distributed randomly across sequencing lanes. Two additional independent replicas of 1 million unique cDNA reads from the same blood draw were analyzed for two donors (one aged 18 to 29 and one aged 80 or older).

The donors were about 40 Caucasian individuals from Russia, aged roughly 6 to 90 years, who were systemically healthy. Approximately 10 milliliters of peripheral blood were collected from each donor into EDTA-treated Vacutainer tubes. Ficoll-Paque density-gradient centrifugation was used to isolate PBMCs, with at least 6 million per sample. Total RNA was extracted from PBMCs with Trizol reagent, with at least 5.5 micrograms obtained per sample. For every donor, an aliquot of PBMCs went through flow cytometry to measure the percentages of naive CD45RAhigh/CD27high T cells. In the case of this clonotype: Its specific antigen is unknown. A junction boundary mismatches the germline segment, possibly from a read error.

The germline V gene (reference sequence) sets CDR1 to SEHNR and CDR2 to FQNEAQ. From its cysteine to its phenylalanine, the CDR3 spans 15 amino acids. Only CDR3 DNA is held: 45 bases, read in frame from base 1. Study-wide conclusions, independent of this receptor: Conclusive comparison of naive and antigen-experienced compartments was prevented by the profiling of bulk unsorted PBMCs. As age increased, observed TCR beta diversity per million T cells dropped in a roughly linear way, and a significant reduction was already evident by age 40. Compared with the aged group, the long-lived group had more naive CD4+ T cells, fewer expanded clones and increased TCR diversity, suggesting age selection. Observed TCR beta diversity correlated strongly with the percentage of naive T cells measured by flow cytometry. Total diversity estimates from one million sequenced T cells were considered lower bounds and underestimates. Donor CMV infection status was unknown, potentially confounding age-related changes in expanded clonotypes.

The library was generated by 5' RACE. TCRdb names Illumina HiSeq 2500 as the instrument used. A second roughly 6 to 11 cycle PCR used a sample-barcoded 5' primer and a J-beta primer mix. Each TCR beta cDNA molecule received a unique molecular identifier from a template-switch 5' adaptor carrying 12 random nucleotides. Each sample yielded at least 2.5 million CDR3-containing paired-end reads. All of the RNA was converted into first-strand cDNA using the Mint cDNA synthesis kit, with a TRBC-specific oligonucleotide serving as the primer. Following uracil-DNA glycosylase treatment, a first 18-cycle PCR with universal primers M1SS and BC2_uni_R was performed on all cDNA. In the original analysis: Each sample was normalized by randomly selecting 1 million high-quality reads, each carrying a distinct molecular identifier. Reads with shared molecular identifiers were discarded instead of being binned into consensus sequences. MiTCR, set to a Q25 quality threshold and the strictest error-elimination algorithm, was used for CDR3 identification, clonotype clustering and error correction. Lower-bound total TCR beta diversity was estimated with a nonparametric unseen species model using Euler transformation. TCRdb reprocessing: public reads trimmed at Q25 with fastp, clones called with MiXCR, in-frame beta chains kept. For every CDR3 protein sequence, its rows merge into one entry that carries the most common genes and DNA. V and J calls and clone size were set by TCRdb, not the authors. The sample yields roughly 730,000 distinct CDR3 sequences; 56% were counted once. The ten largest clones represent approximately 24% of the sample.

The sequence is built from TRBV7-9 and TRBJ1-2; the D gene is perhaps TRBD1, on 5 matching bases. This TCR was recovered from a man between 40 and 49 years old in good health. Input material: blood. The encoded CDR3 is CASSLQGNENYGYTF. The nucleotide sequence reads TGTGCCAGCAGCTTGCAGGGCAACGAGAACTACGGCTACACCTTC.